These T cell receptor beta chains were read from a single sample in a study of blood T cell repertoires in COVID-19. Using immunoSEQ multiplex PCR, the repertoire was profiled, and TCRdb retains in-frame clones only, with some absent. The sample gives fewer than 150,000 clones, approximately 88% of which show up once; approximately 8.1% is in the top ten. The sequenced sample consisted of peripheral blood. Every receptor here comes from a woman aged 35 to 49 with acute or convalescent COVID-19. Each CDR3 is given with its conserved first and last residue. The order of the fields is V gene, J gene, clone size, D gene, CDR3 protein, CDR3 DNA. D genes are given only for firm matches. Rows may omit the clone size; those that give it use once, few, many or a size class.

>TRBV2|TRBJ1-1|NA|NA
CASSPDWNTEAFF
TGTGCCAGCAGCCCAGACTGGAACACTGAAGCTTTCTTT
>TRBV5-6|TRBJ1-6|NA|NA
CASSLGEGGVFSPLHF
TGTGCCAGCAGCTTGGGGGAGGGAGGGGTTTTTTCACCCCTCCACTTT
>TRBV6-2/TRBV6-3|TRBJ2-3|NA|TRBD2
CASSYSGLAGGPRSTDTQYF
TGTGCCAGCAGTTACTCCGGACTAGCGGGGGGTCCAAGAAGCACAGATACGCAGTATTTT
>TRBV20-1|TRBJ1-2|NA|NA
CSASLGADGYTF
TGCAGTGCTAGTTTGGGGGCAGATGGCTACACCTTC
>TRBV6-5|TRBJ1-3|NA|NA
CASSSLGGSGNTIYF
TGTGCCAGCAGTTCCCTAGGGGGCTCTGGAAACACCATATATTTT
>TRBV4-1|TRBJ1-1|NA|NA
CASSQDPGTIEAFF
TGCGCCAGCAGCCAAGACCCCGGGACAATCGAAGCTTTCTTT
>TRBV19|TRBJ2-1|NA|TRBD2
CASSRGGSYNEQFF
TGTGCCAGTAGTCGCGGGGGGTCCTACAATGAGCAGTTCTTC
>TRBV9|TRBJ2-1|NA|TRBD2
CASSPRLAGFNEQFF
TGTGCCAGCAGCCCGCGACTAGCGGGGTTCAATGAGCAGTTCTTC
>TRBV6-5|TRBJ1-1|NA|NA
CASNLDRRTEAFF
TGTGCCAGCAATCTAGACAGGAGGACTGAAGCTTTCTTT
>TRBV18|TRBJ1-2|NA|TRBD1
CASSLGQGGFGYTF
TGTGCCAGCTCCCTGGGACAGGGAGGATTCGGCTACACCTTC
>TRBV4-1|TRBJ1-2|NA|TRBD1
CASSQTGTSDYGYTF
TGCGCCAGCAGCCAGACAGGGACGTCGGACTATGGCTACACCTTC
>TRBV20-1|TRBJ2-7|NA|TRBD2
CSASPGTRLGLYEQYF
TGCAGTGCTAGTCCCGGGACTAGGTTGGGTCTCTACGAGCAGTACTTC
>TRBV19|TRBJ1-3|NA|TRBD1
CASSPGTVSSGNTIYF
TGTGCCAGTAGTCCGGGGACAGTCAGCTCTGGAAACACCATATATTTT
>TRBV5-1|TRBJ1-4|NA|TRBD1
CASSLQTGGTEKLFF
TGCGCCAGCAGCTTGCAGACAGGGGGGACGGAAAAACTGTTTTTT
>TRBV9|TRBJ2-7|few|TRBD2
CASSVEGGGANEQYF
TGTGCCAGCAGCGTAGAGGGCGGGGGGGCGAACGAGCAGTACTTC
>TRBV30|TRBJ1-1|NA|TRBD1
CAWDRGAEAFF
TGTGCCTGGGACAGGGGGGCTGAAGCTTTCTTT
>TRBV27|TRBJ1-4|NA|NA
CASRPLPYDNGKLFF
TGTGCCAGCAGACCCCTTCCCTATGATAACGGAAAACTGTTTTTT
>TRBV29-1|TRBJ2-1|NA|NA
CSVVLVDYNEQFF
TGCAGCGTCGTACTAGTGGACTACAATGAGCAGTTCTTC
>TRBV2|TRBJ2-7|NA|TRBD1
CASSRGTGGYEQYF
TGTGCCAGCAGTCGCGGGACAGGGGGTTACGAGCAGTACTTC
>TRBV6-6|TRBJ1-2|NA|NA
CASSYSKTGYGYTF
TGTGCCAGCAGTTACTCGAAAACGGGTTATGGCTACACCTTC
>TRBV5-4|TRBJ1-1|NA|NA
CASSPTARMNTEAFF
TGTGCCAGCAGCCCGACAGCGAGGATGAACACTGAAGCTTTCTTT
>TRBV27|TRBJ2-1|NA|NA
CASSLDRLEYNEQFF
TGTGCCAGCAGTCTTGACAGGCTAGAATACAATGAGCAGTTCTTC
>TRBV12-3/TRBV12-4|TRBJ2-7|NA|NA
CASSFRQGYEQYF
TGTGCCAGCAGTTTTCGGCAGGGCTACGAGCAGTACTTC
>TRBV12-3/TRBV12-4|TRBJ2-1|NA|NA
CASSLREFEQFF
TGTGCCAGCAGTTTACGAGAGTTTGAGCAGTTCTTC
>TRBV4-1|TRBJ2-1|NA|TRBD2
CASSQVRLAVYNEQFF
TGCGCCAGCAGCCAAGTCCGACTAGCGGTTTACAATGAGCAGTTCTTC
>TRBV9|TRBJ2-3|NA|TRBD2
CASSTGGGVGRDTQYF
TGTGCCAGCAGCACGGGAGGTGGGGTGGGGAGAGATACGCAGTATTTT
>TRBV18|TRBJ1-2|few|TRBD1
CASSRSDGTGEGGYTF
TGTGCCAGCTCACGGTCAGACGGGACAGGGGAAGGTGGCTACACCTTC
>TRBV19|TRBJ2-7|NA|NA
CASSTQGGHEQYF
TGTGCCAGTAGTACGCAGGGGGGCCACGAGCAGTACTTC
>TRBV7-3|TRBJ2-3|NA|NA
CASRAGTHGTDTQYF
TGTGCCAGCAGGGCCGGGACTCACGGCACAGATACGCAGTATTTT
>TRBV11-2|TRBJ2-7|NA|NA
CASSSISTRPGMEAYEQYF
TGTGCCAGCAGCTCCATCTCCACCCGTCCCGGGATGGAGGCCTACGAGCAGTACTTC
>TRBV6-5|TRBJ2-2|NA|NA
CASRGGDTGELFF
TGTGCCAGCAGGGGGGGAGACACCGGGGAGCTGTTTTTT
>TRBV11-2|TRBJ1-3|NA|NA
CASSLDPSRQTSGNTIYF
TGTGCCAGCAGCTTAGATCCGTCGCGGCAGACCTCTGGAAACACCATATATTTT
>TRBV6-4|TRBJ1-1|NA|NA
CASRTDGGGTEAFF
TGTGCCAGCAGGACCGACGGGGGAGGCACTGAAGCTTTCTTT
>TRBV3-1/TRBV3-2|TRBJ1-3|NA|TRBD1
CASSQPTGISSGNTIYF
TGTGCCAGCAGCCAACCGACAGGGATTAGCTCTGGAAACACCATATATTTT
>TRBV30|TRBJ2-4|NA|TRBD2
CAWSVLASGAKNIQYF
TGTGCCTGGAGTGTACTGGCTAGCGGAGCCAAAAACATTCAGTACTTC
>TRBV7-3|TRBJ1-1|NA|NA
CASSQRGNTEAFF
TGTGCCAGCAGCCAAAGGGGGAACACTGAAGCTTTCTTT
>TRBV13|TRBJ1-2|NA|NA
CASSIRQVSYGYTF
TGTGCCAGCAGCATCCGACAGGTCTCCTATGGCTACACCTTC
>TRBV30|TRBJ1-5|NA|TRBD1
CAWSGTEYQPQHF
TGTGCCTGGTCCGGGACAGAATATCAGCCCCAGCATTTT
>TRBV5-1|TRBJ1-4|NA|NA
CASSLTPATNEKLFF
TGCGCCAGCAGCCTTACACCCGCAACTAATGAAAAACTGTTTTTT